This T cell receptor (beta chain) was identified in a study of blood T cells in healthy people across ages. Study-level findings and limits: The donors' CMV status was not determined, possibly confounding changes in expanded clonotypes.

Next came a second PCR, run for about 7 to 12 cycles, which used a sample-barcoded 5' primer along with a J-beta primer mix. TCRdb ran MiXCR on the 5' RACE reads and lists one entry per CDR3 protein. The sample records hundreds of thousands of distinct CDR3 sequences, approximately 25% being singletons. Comments on this clonotype: As yet, its antigen is unknown.

CDR1 is MNHEY and CDR2 is SMNVEV in the germline V gene (reference sequence). The CDR3 totals 14 residues. The same data also went into a second study, on T cells of mothers and their children.

V and J are TRBV27 and TRBJ2-1, with no clear D. The J call may be in error: the DNA end matches TRBJ2-7 better. This TCR derives from a boy younger than 18 in good health. Sequences were obtained from blood. DNA of the CDR3: TGTGCCAGCAGTTCGCCACTACGGTCCTACGAGCAGTACTTC. This sequence encodes CASSSPLRSYEQYF.